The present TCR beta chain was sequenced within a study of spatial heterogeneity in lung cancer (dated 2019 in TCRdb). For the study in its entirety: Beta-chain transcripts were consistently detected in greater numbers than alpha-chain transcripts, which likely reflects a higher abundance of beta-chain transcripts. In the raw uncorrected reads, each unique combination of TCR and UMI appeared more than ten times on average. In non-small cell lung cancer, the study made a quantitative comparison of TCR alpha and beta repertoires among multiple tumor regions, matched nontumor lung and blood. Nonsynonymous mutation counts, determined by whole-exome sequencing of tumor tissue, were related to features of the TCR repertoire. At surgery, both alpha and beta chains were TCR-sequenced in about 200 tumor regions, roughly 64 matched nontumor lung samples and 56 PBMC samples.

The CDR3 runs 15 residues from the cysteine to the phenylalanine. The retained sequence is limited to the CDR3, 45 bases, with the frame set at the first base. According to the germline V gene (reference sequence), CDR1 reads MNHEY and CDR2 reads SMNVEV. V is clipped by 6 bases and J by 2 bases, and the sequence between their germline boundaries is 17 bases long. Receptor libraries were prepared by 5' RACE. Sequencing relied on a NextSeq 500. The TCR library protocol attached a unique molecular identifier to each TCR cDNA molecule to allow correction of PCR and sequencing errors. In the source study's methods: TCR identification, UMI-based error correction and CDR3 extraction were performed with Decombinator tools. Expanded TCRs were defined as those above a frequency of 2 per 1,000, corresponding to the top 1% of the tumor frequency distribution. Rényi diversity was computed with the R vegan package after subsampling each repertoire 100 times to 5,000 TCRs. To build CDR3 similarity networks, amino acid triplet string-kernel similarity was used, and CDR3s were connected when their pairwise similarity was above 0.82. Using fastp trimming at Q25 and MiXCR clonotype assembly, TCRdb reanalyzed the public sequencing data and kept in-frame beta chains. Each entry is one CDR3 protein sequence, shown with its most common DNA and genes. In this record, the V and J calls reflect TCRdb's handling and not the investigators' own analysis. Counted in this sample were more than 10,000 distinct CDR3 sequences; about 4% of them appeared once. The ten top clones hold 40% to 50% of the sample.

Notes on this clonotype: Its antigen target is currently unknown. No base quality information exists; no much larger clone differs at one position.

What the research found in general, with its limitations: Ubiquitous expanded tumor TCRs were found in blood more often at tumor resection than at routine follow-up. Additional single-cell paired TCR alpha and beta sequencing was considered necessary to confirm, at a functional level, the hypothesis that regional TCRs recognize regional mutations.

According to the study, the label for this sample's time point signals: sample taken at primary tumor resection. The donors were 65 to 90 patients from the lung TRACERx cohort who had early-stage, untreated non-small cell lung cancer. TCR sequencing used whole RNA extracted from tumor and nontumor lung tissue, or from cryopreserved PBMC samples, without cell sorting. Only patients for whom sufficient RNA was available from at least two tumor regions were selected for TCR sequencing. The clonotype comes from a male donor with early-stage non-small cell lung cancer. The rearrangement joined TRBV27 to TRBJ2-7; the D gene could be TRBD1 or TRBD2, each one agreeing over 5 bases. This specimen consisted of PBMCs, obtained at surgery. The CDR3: CASRYSGLVTYEQYF. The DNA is TGTGCCAGCAGGTACTCGGGGCTCGTTACCTACGAGCAGTACTTC.